One sample yielded the 10 T cell receptor beta chains listed below, sequenced in a study of blood T cells in healthy people across ages. The second PCR ran roughly 7 to 12 cycles with a sample-barcoded 5' primer and J-beta primers. TCRdb reprocessed the 5' RACE reads via MiXCR and lists one record per CDR3 protein. The sample includes some 1.5 million distinct CDR3 sequences, 28% of them seen just once. The sequencing input was blood. Receptor source: a woman aged 30 to 39 in good health.

This clonotype was found many times. This chain links TRBV28 with TRBJ2-7, with D possibly matching TRBD2 (5 bases). V lost 3 bases, J lost 0 bases, and 12 bases lay in between. Germline V lookup: CDR1 MDHEN, CDR2 SYDVKM. This CDR3 is built from 15 residues. DNA for the CDR3: TGTGCCAGCAGTTTGGCGGACTCCAGCTCCTACGAGCAGTACTTC. This gives the protein CASSLADSSSYEQYF.

The chain employs TRBV9 and TRBJ2-7; D might be TRBD2 (5 bases). Germline CDR1 is SGDLS and CDR2 is YYNGEE. The CDR3 runs to 15 residues. Between the trimmed V and J ends, which lost 4 bases and 7 bases, there was a span of 21 bases. The CDR3 spells CASSFRFGPSGEQYF. The DNA of the CDR3 is TGTGCCAGCAGCTTCCGTTTCGGCCCGAGCGGTGAGCAGTACTTC.

In this sample, this clonotype turned up many times. The rearrangement joins TRBV7-2 to TRBJ2-4, with a weak D call TRBD1 (6 bases). V lost 4 bases and J lost 0, with 16 bases in between. The CDR3 is 17 residues long. The V gene's germline CDR1 is SGHTA and CDR2 FQGNSA. CDR3 residues: CASSSADSPLAKNIQYF. CDR3 nucleotides: TGTGCCAGCAGCTCGGCGGACAGCCCCTTAGCCAAAAACATTCAGTACTTC.

V and J are TRBV5-1 and TRBJ2-5; D call uncertain. Deletions cut 7 bases from V and 2 bases from J, with 12 bases between. This CDR3 spans 13 amino acids. Germline-derived CDR1 and CDR2 are SGHRS and YFSETQ. The CDR3 here is CASWATTQETQYF. CDR3 nucleotides: TGCGCCAGCTGGGCCACTACACAAGAGACCCAGTACTTC.

CDR3 residues: CSAFDRGQMDEQYF. The CDR3, as DNA: TGCAGTGCGTTCGACAGGGGGCAGATGGACGAGCAGTACTTC. This rearrangement joins TRBV20-1 to TRBJ2-7; TRBD1 matches 10 bases. V gave up 6 bases and J gave up 5 bases; unmatched junction bases: 10. The germline V gene has CDR1 DFQATT and CDR2 SNEGSKA (reference sequence). The CDR3 has 14 residues.

This clonotype was seen a few times. The chain employs TRBV11-2 and TRBJ2-7, with unresolved D. V was pared by 8 bases and J by 5 bases, with 10 bases between. The CDR3 is 11 residues long. CDR1 SGHAT and CDR2 FQNNGV come from the germline V gene. Here the CDR3 DNA reads TGTGCCAGCGGCCCCCTCGACGAGCAGTACTTC. This translates into CASGPLDEQYF.

In this sample, this clonotype turned up many times. J is TRBJ2-1 and V is TRBV5-8, with no clear D. Germline CDR1 reads SGHTS; CDR2 reads YDEGEE. The CDR3 loop spans 13 amino acids. V lost 8 bases and J 6 bases, leaving 15 bases between the germline ends. The CDR3 bases are TGTGCCAGTTTCACGTGGTCGGGCAATGAGCAGTTCTTC. It encodes CASFTWSGNEQFF.

The chain employs TRBV12-3 or TRBV12-4 and TRBJ2-5; D perhaps matches TRBD1 (5 bases). The J call may be wrong; the DNA end is better matched by TRBJ2-7. The CDR3 spans 15 residues. As DNA, the CDR3 is TGTGCCAGCAGCCAAGGGGTCCGGGTGGGTTACGAGCAGTACTTC. The encoded protein is CASSQGVRVGYEQYF.

This chain links TRBV7-3 with TRBJ1-2; the D gene is possibly TRBD1 (5 bases). Germline V gene data show CDR1 as SGHTA and CDR2 as FQGTGA. The CDR3 extends over 14 amino acids. V lost 4 bases to trimming and J lost 7 bases, with 16 bases between them. CDR3 protein: CASSSGPTDAGYTF. The CDR3 DNA is TGTGCCAGCAGCTCGGGACCGACTGACGCTGGCTACACCTTC.

Of note for this clonotype: A much more abundant neighbour one base away suggests this may be a read error. The chain uses TRBV5-1 and TRBJ2-4; D might be TRBD1 or TRBD2, each matching 5 bases. The V and J ends lost 4 bases and 0 bases respectively, with 14 bases between them. CDR3 length equals 16 residues. CDR1 SGHRS and CDR2 YFSETQ come from the germline V gene. The CDR3 loop is CASSLNHGGAKNIQYF. The CDR3 DNA reads TGCGCCAGCAGCCTGAACCATGGGGGAGCCAAAAACATTCAGTACTTC.